This TCR beta chain came from a study of cytomegalovirus exposure and HLA in healthy donors. PCR primers comprised 60 Vbeta and 13 Jbeta primers. Authors' processing steps: Later, about 80 million unique TCR beta chains were counted in an analysis, and about 10 million of them were shared. Some clones are missing from TCRdb's copy, which holds only in-frame ones; the method was immunoSEQ multiplex PCR. V, J and clone size were drawn from that table, and D and trimming were deduced from the DNA. The top ten clones hold 1.5% of a sample with approximately 150,000 clones, 78% of them seen once. This clone was counted between two and nine times. Its specificity is unknown. Study conclusions and caveats: Previously analyzed data showed that most TCR beta V segments were productive at a frequency of about 87% or about 30%. Serostatus for CMV was the only available immune exposure information. Certain indistinguishable V segments, among them TRBV6-2 and TRBV6-3, were excluded.

CDR1 and CDR2 from the germline V gene are SGHRS and YFSETQ. V dropped 0 bases and J dropped 9; count of bases not matched to a gene: 14. This CDR3 region has 16 residues. V gene TRBV5-1 combines with J gene TRBJ2-7, with 8 positions matching TRBD1. Sequenced sample: PBMCs. This sequence was found in a woman aged 18-35 years in good health and CMV-seronegative. The CDR3 bases are TGCGCCAGCAGCTTGGCCCTACAGGGGGAAAGAAGGGTGCAGTACTTC. Its translation is CASSLALQGERRVQYF.